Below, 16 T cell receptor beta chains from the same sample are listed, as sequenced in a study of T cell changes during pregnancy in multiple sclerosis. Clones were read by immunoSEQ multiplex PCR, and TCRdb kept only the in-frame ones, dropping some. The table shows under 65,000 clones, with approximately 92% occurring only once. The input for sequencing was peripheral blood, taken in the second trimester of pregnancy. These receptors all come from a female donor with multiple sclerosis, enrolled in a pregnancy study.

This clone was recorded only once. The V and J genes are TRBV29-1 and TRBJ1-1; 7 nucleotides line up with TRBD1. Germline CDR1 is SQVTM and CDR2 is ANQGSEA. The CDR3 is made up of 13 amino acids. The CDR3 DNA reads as TGCAGGGTCGAGGGGGCGGGGAACACTGAAGCTTTCTTT. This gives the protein CRVEGAGNTEAFF. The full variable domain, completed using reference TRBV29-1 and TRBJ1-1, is SAVISQKPSRDICQRGTSLTIQCQVDSQVTMMFWYRQQPGQSLTLIATANQGSEATYESGFVIDKFPISRPNLTFSTLTVSNMSPEDSSIYLCRVEGAGNTEAFFGQGTRLTVV.

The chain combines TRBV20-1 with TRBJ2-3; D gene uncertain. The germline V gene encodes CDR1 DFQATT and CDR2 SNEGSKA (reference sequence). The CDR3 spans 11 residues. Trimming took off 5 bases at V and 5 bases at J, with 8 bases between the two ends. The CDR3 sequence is CSAPFGDTQYF. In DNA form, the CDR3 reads TGCAGTGCTCCCTTCGGAGATACGCAGTATTTT.

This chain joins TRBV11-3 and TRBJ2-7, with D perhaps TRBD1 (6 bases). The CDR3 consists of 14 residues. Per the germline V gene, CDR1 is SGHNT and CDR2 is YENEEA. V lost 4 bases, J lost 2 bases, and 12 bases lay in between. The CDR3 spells CASSSRTDTYEQYF. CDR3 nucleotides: TGTGCCAGCAGCTCCCGGACAGACACCTACGAGCAGTACTTC.

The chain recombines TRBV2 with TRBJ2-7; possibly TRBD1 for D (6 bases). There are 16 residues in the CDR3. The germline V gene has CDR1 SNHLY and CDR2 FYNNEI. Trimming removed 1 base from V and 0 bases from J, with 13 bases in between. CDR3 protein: CASSEVQGFDSYEQYF. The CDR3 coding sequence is TGTGCCAGCAGTGAAGTTCAGGGGTTTGACTCCTACGAGCAGTACTTC.

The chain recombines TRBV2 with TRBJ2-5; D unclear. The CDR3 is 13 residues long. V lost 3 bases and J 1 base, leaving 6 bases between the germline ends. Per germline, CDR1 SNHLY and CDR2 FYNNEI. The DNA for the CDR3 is TGTGCCAGCAGTGATGGGCTCCAAGAGACCCAGTACTTC. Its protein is CASSDGLQETQYF.

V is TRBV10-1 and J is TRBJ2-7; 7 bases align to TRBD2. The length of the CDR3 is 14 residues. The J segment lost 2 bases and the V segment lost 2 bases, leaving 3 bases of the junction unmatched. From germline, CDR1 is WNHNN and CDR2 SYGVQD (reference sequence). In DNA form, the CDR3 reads TGCGCCAGCAGTGAGACTAGCGATCCCTACGAGCAGTACTTC. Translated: CASSETSDPYEQYF.

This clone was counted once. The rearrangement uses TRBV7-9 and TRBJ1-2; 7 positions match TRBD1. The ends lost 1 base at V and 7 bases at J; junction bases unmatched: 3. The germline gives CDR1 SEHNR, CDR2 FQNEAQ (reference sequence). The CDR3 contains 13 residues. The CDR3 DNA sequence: TGTGCCAGCAGCTTAGGACAGGGAGGTGGCTACACCTTC. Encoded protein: CASSLGQGGGYTF.

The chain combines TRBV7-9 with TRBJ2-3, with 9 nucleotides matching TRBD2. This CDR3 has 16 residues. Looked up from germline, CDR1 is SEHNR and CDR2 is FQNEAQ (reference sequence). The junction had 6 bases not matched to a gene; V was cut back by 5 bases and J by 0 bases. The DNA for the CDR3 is TGTGCCAGCAGCCGACGACTAGCGGAAAGCACAGATACGCAGTATTTT. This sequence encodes CASSRRLAESTDTQYF. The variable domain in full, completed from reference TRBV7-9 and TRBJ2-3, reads DTGVSQNPRHKITKRGQNVTFRCDPISEHNRLYWYRQTLGQGPEFLTYFQNEAQLEKSRLLSDRFSAERPKGSFSTLEIQRTEQGDSAMYLCASSRRLAESTDTQYFGPGTRLTVL.

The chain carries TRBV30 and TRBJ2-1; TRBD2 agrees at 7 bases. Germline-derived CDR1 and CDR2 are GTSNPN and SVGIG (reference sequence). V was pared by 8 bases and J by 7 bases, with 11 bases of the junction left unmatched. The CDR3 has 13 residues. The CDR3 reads CALDGLGANEQFF. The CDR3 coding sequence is TGTGCCCTCGATGGACTAGGAGCGAATGAGCAGTTCTTC.

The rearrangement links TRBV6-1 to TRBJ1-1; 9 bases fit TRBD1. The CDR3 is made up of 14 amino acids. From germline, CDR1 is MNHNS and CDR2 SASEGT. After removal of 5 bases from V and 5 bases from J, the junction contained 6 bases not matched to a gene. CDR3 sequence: CASSTGGAETEAFF. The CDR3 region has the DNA TGTGCCAGCAGTACAGGGGGCGCTGAAACTGAAGCTTTCTTT.

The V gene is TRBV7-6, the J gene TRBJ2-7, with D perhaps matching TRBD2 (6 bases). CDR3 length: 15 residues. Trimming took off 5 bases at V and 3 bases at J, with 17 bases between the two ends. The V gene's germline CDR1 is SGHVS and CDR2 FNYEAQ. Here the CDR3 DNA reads TGTGCCAGCAGCCCTAGGGCGGGAATGGGCTACGAGCAGTACTTC. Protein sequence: CASSPRAGMGYEQYF.

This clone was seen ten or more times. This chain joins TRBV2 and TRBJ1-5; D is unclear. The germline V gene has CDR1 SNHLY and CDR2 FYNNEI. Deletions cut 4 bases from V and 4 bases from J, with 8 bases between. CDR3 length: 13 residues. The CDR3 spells CASSGDGNQPQHF. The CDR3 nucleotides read TGTGCCAGCAGTGGAGACGGGAATCAGCCCCAGCATTTT.

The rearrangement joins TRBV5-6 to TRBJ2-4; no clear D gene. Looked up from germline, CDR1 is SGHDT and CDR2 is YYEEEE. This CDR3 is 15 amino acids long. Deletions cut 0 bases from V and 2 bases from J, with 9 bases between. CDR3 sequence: CASSLASTTKNIQYF. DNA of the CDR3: TGTGCCAGCAGCTTGGCTAGTACGACCAAAAACATTCAGTACTTC.

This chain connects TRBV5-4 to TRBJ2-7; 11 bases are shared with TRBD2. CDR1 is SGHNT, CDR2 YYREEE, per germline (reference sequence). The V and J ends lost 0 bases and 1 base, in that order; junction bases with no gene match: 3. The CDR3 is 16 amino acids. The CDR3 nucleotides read TGTGCCAGCAGCTTGGCTGGACTAGCGGGTTCCTACGAGCAGTACTTC. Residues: CASSLAGLAGSYEQYF. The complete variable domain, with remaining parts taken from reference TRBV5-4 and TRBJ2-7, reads ETGVTQSPTHLIKTRGQQVTLRCSSQSGHNTVSWYQQALGQGPQFIFQYYREEENGRGNFPPRFSGLQFPNYSSELNVNALELDDSALYLCASSLAGLAGSYEQYFGPGTRLTVT.

The CDR3 DNA sequence: TGTGCCAGCAGCCAAGATTCCCTTCGACAATTCGTTGACACCATATATTTT. It is translated as CASSQDSLRQFVDTIYF. The rearrangement links TRBV4-2 to TRBJ1-3; D not resolved. From germline, CDR1 is LGHNA and CDR2 YNFKEQ. V lost 0 bases to trimming and J lost 8 bases, with 20 bases between them. This CDR3 spans 17 amino acids.

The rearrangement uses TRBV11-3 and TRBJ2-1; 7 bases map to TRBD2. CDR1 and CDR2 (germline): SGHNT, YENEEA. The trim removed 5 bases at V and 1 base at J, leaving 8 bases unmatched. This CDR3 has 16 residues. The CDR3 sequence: CASSLFGRGSYNEQFF. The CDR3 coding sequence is TGTGCCAGCAGCCTCTTTGGGCGGGGGTCCTACAATGAGCAGTTCTTC.